Presented here are 3 T cell receptor beta chains from one specimen sequenced in a study of Graves' ophthalmopathy and Graves' hyperthyroidism (dated by TCRdb to the late 2010s). The sample was run on an Illumina HiSeq 2000. TCR beta CDR3 regions were amplified from RNA transcripts for repertoire sequencing. The first round of RT-PCR was done with HTBI primers and the Qiagen OneStep RT-PCR kit, and was followed by a second round of multiplex PCR, then size selection and purification. Starting from the raw public reads, TCRdb applied fastp trimming at Q25, assembled clones with MiXCR and retained in-frame beta chains. Every entry covers one CDR3 protein and lists the most common genes and DNA from its rows. The sample records approximately 700,000 distinct CDR3 sequences, roughly two fifths of which are singletons. The top ten constitute around 3.3% of the sample. What was sequenced was peripheral blood. The receptors were gathered from an adult man with Graves' ophthalmopathy.

Comments on this clonotype: A read error is likely, as this CDR3 ends without the conserved phenylalanine or tryptophan. The V call is TRBV11-2, the J call TRBJ2-5, with 9 bases fitting TRBD1. V lost 5 bases and J lost 5; bases outside the gene matches: 6. This CDR3 comprises 14 residues. Germline assignment: CDR1 SGHAT and CDR2 FQNNGV. The CDR3 sequence: CASSPGQGRETQYL. DNA for the CDR3: TGTGCCAGCAGCCCCGGACAGGGGCGGGAGACCCAGTACCTC.

This clonotype was seen many times. The V call is TRBV12-5, the J call TRBJ2-5; no definite D call. The germline CDR1 and CDR2 sequences are LGHNT and FRNRAP. Trimming removed 1 base from V and 5 bases from J, with 5 bases in between. This CDR3 has 12 amino acids. The CDR3 region is CASGLGPETQYF. The CDR3 DNA reads TGTGCTAGTGGTTTGGGGCCTGAGACCCAGTACTTC.

This clonotype was observed many times. The gene calls are TRBV7-3 and TRBJ1-5; D is unresolved. Trimming took 2 bases from V and 7 from J, leaving 9 bases between them. This CDR3 has 13 residues. Germline CDR1 reads SGHTA; CDR2 reads FQGTGA. The CDR3 is CASSLQVGQPQHF. Here the CDR3 DNA reads TGTGCCAGCAGCTTACAGGTGGGGCAGCCCCAGCATTTT.